This TCR beta chain was sequenced for a study of T cells in Graves' hyperthyroidism and ophthalmopathy. Notes on the study in general: Blood also carried most thyroid clonotypes expanded above 0.001. Patients with ophthalmopathy were separated from those with stable hyperthyroidism by a 13 V-J model.

RNA transcripts provided the source from which TCR beta CDR3 regions were amplified. In the first-round RT-PCR of the TCR CDR3, the HTBI primer set was used. Each CDR3 protein gets one entry after TCRdb re-called the multiplex PCR reads with MiXCR. The sample shows around 700,000 distinct CDR3 sequences, over 35% of them seen only once. Clinical symptoms, serum thyroxine and TRAb, thyroid ultrasound and orbital computed tomography were used for the diagnoses. From more than 9 ml of fresh peripheral blood, PBMCs were isolated. Concerning this clonotype itself: The antigen remains undetermined.

This CDR3 has 15 amino acids. CDR1 is LGHNA and CDR2 is YSLEER in the germline V gene. V shed 1 base and J 4 bases; nucleotides not matched to a gene: 4. The receptor comes from a middle-aged woman with Graves' hyperthyroidism. The source material was blood. This chain links TRBV4-3 with TRBJ2-7; TRBD1 matches 10 bases. This chain's CDR3 is CASSQGTGGNYEQYF. CDR3 sequence (DNA): TGCGCCAGCAGCCAAGGGACAGGGGGAAATTACGAGCAGTACTTC.